This TCR beta chain was captured by sequencing in a study of blood T cell repertoires in COVID-19. Study background: Spain, Italy and the United States supplied samples that represented acute and convalescent COVID-19. In each case, the material was cDNA or gDNA derived from T cells, B-cell-depleted T cells, or PBMCs.

This CDR3 region has 16 residues. The repertoire was sequenced with immunoSEQ multiplex PCR; TCRdb's copy has only in-frame clones and lacks some. The table lists approximately 170,000 clones, around four fifths of them singletons. Sequenced: peripheral blood. The gene calls are TRBV21-1 and TRBJ2-2; the table's TRBD2 call for D was not verified on the DNA. TRBV21-1 is given as a pseudogene. This sequence originates from a woman older than 75 with COVID-19, enrolled during active disease. CDR3: CASSRERVEDTGELFF. In DNA form, the CDR3 reads TGTGCCAGCAGCCGGGAACGGGTGGAAGACACCGGGGAGCTGTTTTTT.